This T cell receptor beta chain was profiled in a study of cytomegalovirus exposure and HLA in healthy donors. 13 Jbeta primers and 60 Vbeta primers were used for the PCR. The table came from immunoSEQ multiplex PCR; TCRdb's copy has only in-frame clones and leaves some out. Among 150,000 to 200,000 clones listed, over 75% were seen once. Study results and caveats: Cytomegalovirus association was assigned to about 180 TCR beta chains.

On this clone: Its specificity is not known.

V lost 3 bases and J 4 bases, leaving 16 bases between the germline ends. Germline V CDR1 and CDR2: KGHSH, LQKENI. The CDR3 totals 16 residues. The sequence came from a woman aged 45-59 years in good health and CMV-seropositive. The V gene is TRBV18, the J gene TRBJ1-5; D possibly corresponds to TRBD1 (6 bases). The sequencing sample was made of PBMCs. The DNA of the CDR3 is TGTGCCAGCTCACCCCAAACGACAGGTATGAATCAGCCCCAGCATTTT. It specifies CASSPQTTGMNQPQHF.